Shown below are 3 T cell receptor beta chains from a single sample sequenced in a study of cytomegalovirus exposure and HLA in healthy donors. Amplification used 60 Vbeta primers and 13 Jbeta primers. Clones were sequenced by immunoSEQ multiplex PCR, and TCRdb holds only the in-frame ones, with some missing. The data show about 140,000 clones, with 66% seen just once and 6.5% held by the top ten. Sequences were obtained from PBMCs. These TCRs come from a woman aged 60 to 75 in good health and CMV-seronegative.

This clone has only one observation. The rearrangement uses TRBV5-4 and TRBJ2-2, with a tentative D call TRBD2 (6 bases). Germline lookup yields CDR1 SGHNT and CDR2 YYREEE (reference sequence). The CDR3 is made up of 17 amino acids. V was shortened by 2 bases and J by 0 bases, with 14 bases between the two germline ends. The CDR3 reads CASSFQGLSSNTGELFF. DNA for the CDR3: TGTGCCAGCAGCTTCCAGGGACTCTCCTCGAACACCGGGGAGCTGTTTTTT. The full variable domain, with the rest looked up from reference TRBV5-4 and TRBJ2-2, is ETGVTQSPTHLIKTRGQQVTLRCSSQSGHNTVSWYQQALGQGPQFIFQYYREEENGRGNFPPRFSGLQFPNYSSELNVNALELDDSALYLCASSFQGLSSNTGELFFGEGSRLTVL.

The chain has TRBV9 and TRBJ1-1; TRBD1 matches at 12 bases. J gave up 3 bases and V 3 bases, and 6 bases lay outside the gene matches. The CDR3 extends over 16 amino acids. CDR1 and CDR2 (germline): SGDLS, YYNGEE. The CDR3 coding sequence is TGTGCCAGCAGCGCGGGACAGGGGGCGTGGGACACTGAAGCTTTCTTT. Translated: CASSAGQGAWDTEAFF.

This rearrangement joins TRBV2 to TRBJ1-1, with 8 bases lining up with TRBD1. Trimming removed 8 bases from V and 5 bases from J; junction bases left unmatched: 16. Germline CDR1 and CDR2: SNHLY and FYNNEI. The CDR3 contains 16 residues. For the CDR3, the DNA is TGTGCCAGCTCGGACCCTGGTGGACAGGGTTCGACTGAAGCTTTCTTT. It translates to CASSDPGGQGSTEAFF.